Shown below are 12 T cell receptor beta chains from a single sample sequenced in a study of T cell clonality in common variable immunodeficiency. Clones were sequenced by immunoSEQ multiplex PCR, and TCRdb holds only the in-frame ones, with some missing. Observed in the sample are tens of thousands of clones, none of them singletons. The sequenced sample was peripheral blood mononuclear cells. These receptor sequences come from a person aged 18 to 70 in good health.

This clone was observed at least ten times. The read is 3 residues too short to cover the CDR3 end, so that end is filled in from the germline J gene. This chain connects TRBV20-1 to TRBJ2-5, with 8 nucleotides matching TRBD2. The CDR3 sequence is 18 residues long. CDR1 and CDR2 (germline): DFQATT, SNEGSKA (reference sequence). V was clipped by 2 bases and J by 2 bases; unmatched bases: 16. CDR3 in amino acids: CSARSRDYREGGQETQYF. The CDR3 bases that were read are TGCAGTGCTAGATCCCGGGACTACCGGGAGGGGGGACAAGAGACC.

This clone was picked up many times. The read terminates 3 residues before the CDR3 end, so the remaining end is supplied by the germline J gene. This chain joins TRBV28 and TRBJ2-3; D call uncertain. CDR3 length: 16 amino acids. The V end was cut by 6 bases, the J end by 2 bases, with 18 bases between. The V gene's germline CDR1 is MDHEN and CDR2 SYDVKM. The sequenced part of the CDR3 DNA is TGTGCCAGCAGGTTTTCTCTAGTTTCCCACACAGATACG. This encodes CASRFSLVSHTDT. The CDR3 as a whole reads CASRFSLVSHTDTQYF.

This clone showed up many times. From the germline J gene comes the end of the CDR3, since the read stops 3 residues before it. The genes are TRBV5-4 and TRBJ2-5, with 8 bases lining up with TRBD2. V shed 4 bases and J 4 bases; nucleotides not matched to a gene: 12. The CDR3 totals 16 residues. Germline CDR1 SGHNT, CDR2 YYREEE (reference sequence). Incomplete CDR3 DNA: TGTGCCAGCAGCACCCGAGGGGGACTAGTCCGAGAGACC. Translated: CASSTRGGLVRET. The CDR3 as a whole reads CASSTRGGLVRETQYF.

At least ten counts were recorded for this clone. The CDR3 end is not reached by the read, which stops 3 residues before it; the germline J gene fills it in. V is TRBV5-4 and J is TRBJ2-5; 10 nucleotides line up with TRBD2. Germline CDR1 is SGHNT and CDR2 is YYREEE (reference sequence). V dropped 4 bases and J dropped 2; count of bases not matched to a gene: 5. This CDR3 comprises 15 residues. The CDR3 sequence: CASSPSGRGQETQYF. The covered CDR3 bases are TGTGCCAGCAGCCCTAGCGGGAGAGGGCAAGAGACC.

This clone was picked up many times. The read ends 3 residues shy of where the CDR3 ends; the end is completed using the germline J gene. The chain links TRBV29-1 to TRBJ2-3, with TRBD1 identical over 7 bases. V shed 4 bases and J 1 base; nucleotides not matched to a gene: 2. This CDR3 comprises 13 residues. Germline V CDR1 and CDR2: SQVTM, ANQGSEA. The part of the CDR3 DNA that was read is TGCAGCGTTGGACAGGGCCGCACAGATACG. It encodes CSVGQGRTDT. The full-length CDR3 reads as CSVGQGRTDTQYF.

Turning to this clone: The read is 3 residues too short to cover the CDR3 end, so that end is filled in from the germline J gene. The V call is TRBV19, the J call TRBJ1-1; 7 nucleotides agree with TRBD1. V lost 5 bases to trimming and J lost 0 bases; unmatched junction nucleotides: 6. Germline lookup yields CDR1 LNHDA and CDR2 SQIVND (reference sequence). The CDR3 is made up of 15 amino acids. CDR3 amino acids: CASSSTGNMNTEAFF. CDR3 bases read: TGTGCCAGTAGTTCGACAGGGAACATGAACACTGAA.

The covered CDR3 bases are TGCAGCGCCCGAGGGACTAGCTCCTACGAG. Its protein is CSARGTSSYE. Given in full, the CDR3 is CSARGTSSYEQYF. The V call is TRBV29-1, the J call TRBJ2-7, with 8 bases fitting TRBD2. The read gets to within 3 residues of the CDR3 end, and the germline J gene fills in the rest. CDR1 SQVTM and CDR2 ANQGSEA come from the germline V gene. The length of the CDR3 is 13 residues. The trim removed 7 bases at V and 0 bases at J, leaving 5 bases unmatched.

This clone was counted ten times or more. The junction and the germline gene differ at one end; a read error may be behind it. Coverage ceases 3 residues before the CDR3 finishes, and the germline J gene fills in the end. The V call is TRBV4-2, the J call TRBJ1-4, with TRBD1 matching 7 bases. Germline V gene sequence: CDR1 LGHNA, CDR2 YNFKEQ. This CDR3 is built from 15 residues. The covered CDR3 bases are TGCGCCAGCAGCCGTTCGACAGGGATCGGTGAAAAA. Translating it yields CASSRSTGIGEK. The complete CDR3 protein is CASSRSTGIGEKLFF.

This clone was recorded at least ten times. The read ends 3 residues before the CDR3 terminus; that terminus is restored from the germline J gene. This rearrangement joins TRBV12-3 or TRBV12-4 to TRBJ2-1; tentatively, D is TRBD2 (5 bases). V was cut by 6 bases and J by 8 bases, with 11 bases left in between. The CDR3 extends over 12 amino acids. This CDR3 reads CASSFLAHEQFF. The covered CDR3 bases are TGTGCCAGCAGCTTCCTAGCTCATGAG.

This clone was seen at least ten times. The read stops 3 residues short of the end of the CDR3; the missing end is completed from the germline J gene. V and J are TRBV7-2 and TRBJ2-5, with TRBD2 identical over 7 bases. Germline assignment: CDR1 SGHTA and CDR2 FQGNSA. The V segment lost 1 base and the J segment 5 bases; nucleotides outside the gene matches: 4. The CDR3 is 14 residues long. The CDR3 protein is CASSLGALAETQYF. The sequenced part of the CDR3 DNA is TGTGCCAGCAGCTTAGGGGCACTAGCGGAGACC.

This clone was recorded at least ten times. The read terminates 3 residues ahead of where the CDR3 ends, so the germline J gene completes it. This chain links TRBV7-3 with TRBJ2-1; the match to TRBD2 covers 13 bases. Looked up from germline, CDR1 is SGHTA and CDR2 is FQGTGA. The junction had 8 bases not matched to a gene; V was cut back by 2 bases and J by 7 bases. The CDR3 covers 17 residues. CDR3 loop: CASSLVGTSGKGNEQFF. The sequenced CDR3 bases are TGTGCCAGCAGCTTAGTCGGGACTAGCGGGAAAGGGAATGAG.

This clone was seen repeatedly, ten times or more. The read terminates 3 residues ahead of where the CDR3 ends, so the germline J gene completes it. The chain has TRBV7-6 and TRBJ1-2; tentatively, D is TRBD1 (5 bases). The length of the CDR3 is 18 residues. Germline assignment: CDR1 SGHVS and CDR2 FNYEAQ. The V gene lost 4 bases and the J gene lost 5 bases, with 26 bases spanning the gap. The covered CDR3 bases are TGTGCCAGCAGCTCCAGGAGGCAGGGTTTACTGGATGGGTATGGC. Its translation is CASSSRRQGLLDGYG. The entire CDR3 sequence reads CASSSRRQGLLDGYGYTF. The complete variable domain, with remaining parts taken from reference TRBV7-6 and TRBJ1-2, reads GAGVSQSPRYKVTKRGQDVALRCDPISGHVSLYWYRQALGQGPEFLTYFNYEAQQDKSGLPNDRFSAERPEGSISTLTIQRTEQRDSAMYRCASSSRRQGLLDGYGYTFGSGTRLTVV.